The 21 T cell receptor beta chains below were found in one sample sequenced in a study of vaccination and CD4 T cells after COVID-19. Cultured CD4+ T-cell DNA underwent Oncomine TCR Beta short-read sequencing. TCRdb fed the PCR reads into MiXCR, producing one record per CDR3 protein. This sample carries 13,000 to 15,000 distinct CDR3 sequences, about 53% of them seen once, and the ten largest clones take 9.5% to 13%. For these TCRs, the target antigens are not known. Treatment meaning: roughly 10-day PBMC culture with coronavirus spike peptide pools or control peptides (ViraFEST assay). Here the sequenced sample was CD4+ T cells from blood, cultured in vitro, taken before SARS-CoV-2 vaccination. The receptors here all came from a human donor who had recovered from COVID-19.

The genes are TRBV20-1 and TRBJ1-6; D not resolved. Germline values: CDR1 DFQATT, CDR2 SNEGSKA (reference sequence). The V and J ends lost 2 bases and 14 bases respectively, with 19 bases between them. The CDR3 spans 14 residues. CDR3 in amino acids: CSARPSTGIGALHF. For the CDR3, the DNA is TGCAGTGCTAGACCATCGACGGGAATTGGGGCCCTCCACTTT.

The V gene is TRBV9, the J gene TRBJ1-6; unclear D gene. Germline V gene data show CDR1 as SGDLS and CDR2 as YYNGEE. Trimming pared 0 bases from V and 0 bases from J, leaving 10 bases between. The CDR3 is 17 residues long. The DNA for the CDR3 is TGTGCCAGCAGCGTAGCGGACGTGAGCTCCTATAATTCACCCCTCCACTTT. Protein sequence: CASSVADVSSYNSPLHF. The variable domain in full, completed from reference TRBV9 and TRBJ1-6, reads DSGVTQTPKHLITATGQRVTLRCSPRSGDLSVYWYQQSLDQGLQFLIQYYNGEERAKGNILERFSAQQFPDLHSELNLSSLELGDSALYFCASSVADVSSYNSPLHFGNGTRLTVT.

V gene TRBV6-1 combines with J gene TRBJ1-5; possibly TRBD1 for D (5 bases). CDR1 MNHNS and CDR2 SASEGT come from the germline V gene. Trimming took off 5 bases at V and 0 bases at J, with 11 bases between the two ends. The CDR3 length is 15 residues. The CDR3 loop reads CASSITGFSNQPQHF. DNA of the CDR3: TGTGCCAGCAGTATCACAGGATTTAGCAATCAGCCCCAGCATTTT.

The chain joins TRBV11-1 to TRBJ1-2; unclear D gene. Per germline, CDR1 SGHAT and CDR2 FQDESV (reference sequence). The germline V and J ends were trimmed by 2 bases and 6 bases, with 16 bases remaining between them. This CDR3 is built from 15 residues. This chain's CDR3 is CASSLNLGSEDGYTF. DNA for the CDR3: TGTGCCAGCAGCTTAAATCTCGGGAGTGAGGATGGCTACACCTTC.

This clonotype was detected only a few times. This chain uses TRBV6-2 or TRBV6-3 with TRBJ1-1; D possibly corresponds to TRBD1 (5 bases). Trimming took off 6 bases at V and 3 bases at J, with 14 bases between the two ends. Germline V gene data show CDR1 as MNHEY and CDR2 as SVGEGT. The CDR3 totals 14 residues. The CDR3 is CASRRQILDTEAFF. The CDR3 DNA reads as TGTGCCAGCAGGCGACAGATCCTAGACACTGAAGCTTTCTTT.

This chain connects TRBV15 to TRBJ1-1; tentatively, D is TRBD1 (6 bases). Germline values: CDR1 LNHNV, CDR2 YYDKDF (reference sequence). The CDR3 consists of 15 residues. Deletions cut 0 bases from V and 6 bases from J, with 14 bases between. The CDR3 bases are TGTGCCACCAGCAGAGATTGGGGGGCGCGGGCTGAAGCTTTCTTT. Its translation: CATSRDWGARAEAFF.

V and J are TRBV12-3 or TRBV12-4 and TRBJ1-2, with D perhaps matching TRBD1 (5 bases). Trimming took off 6 bases at V and 3 bases at J, with 20 bases between the two ends. CDR3 size: 16 residues. CDR3: CASSSRGRGVHYGYTF. The CDR3 DNA is TGTGCCAGCAGCTCCCGGGGGAGGGGTGTGCACTATGGCTACACCTTC.

The gene calls are TRBV2 and TRBJ1-2; 8 nucleotides line up with TRBD1. The V segment lost 4 bases and the J segment 3 bases; nucleotides outside the gene matches: 7. The CDR3 extends over 15 amino acids. CDR1 and CDR2 (germline): SNHLY, FYNNEI. The DNA of the CDR3 is TGTGCCAGCAGTGGTACCGGGACAGGCTACTATGGCTACACCTTC. This gives the protein CASSGTGTGYYGYTF. The whole variable domain, filled in from reference TRBV2 and TRBJ1-2, reads EPEVTQTPSHQVTQMGQEVILRCVPISNHLYFYWYRQILGQKVEFLVSFYNNEISEKSEIFDDQFSVERPDGSNFTLKIRSTKLEDSAMYFCASSGTGTGYYGYTFGSGTRLTVV.

The chain has TRBV19 and TRBJ2-1; unclear D gene. There are 17 residues in the CDR3. Germline CDR1 reads LNHDA; CDR2 reads SQIVND (reference sequence). Deletions cut 1 base from V and 7 bases from J, with 20 bases between. The CDR3 nucleotides read TGTGCCAGTAGTATAGCCCCGTGGGCGGTATCCTTTAATGAGCAGTTCTTC. This codes for CASSIAPWAVSFNEQFF.

The rearrangement uses TRBV28 and TRBJ1-2; TRBD1 aligns across 7 bases. CDR3 length: 14 residues. Germline V gene lookup returns CDR1 MDHEN and CDR2 SYDVKM. Losses at the gene ends were 6 bases for V and 7 bases for J; bases not matched to a gene: 11. CDR3 protein: CASSSRDSHSGYTF. The CDR3 coding sequence is TGTGCCAGCAGCTCAAGGGACAGTCACTCTGGCTACACCTTC.

The gene calls are TRBV3-1 and TRBJ2-1; either TRBD1 or TRBD2 may fit D (5 bases each). V gave up 0 bases and J gave up 6 bases, with 18 bases separating them. This CDR3 has 17 residues. Germline V lookup: CDR1 LGHDT, CDR2 YNNKEL (reference sequence). CDR3 bases: TGTGCCAGCAGCCAAGATCGAGAGGGGTTGCCGGTCAATGAGCAGTTCTTC. It translates to CASSQDREGLPVNEQFF.

The genes are TRBV7-9 and TRBJ2-5; the match to TRBD2 covers 11 bases. The CDR3 is 15 residues long. V trimming: 5 bases; J trimming: 9 bases; junction bases outside the gene matches: 11. Germline CDR1 is SEHNR and CDR2 is FQNEAQ (reference sequence). Here the CDR3 reads CASSRPGLAVMAQYF. The DNA of the CDR3 is TGTGCCAGCAGCCGACCGGGACTAGCGGTCATGGCCCAGTACTTC.

This clonotype was counted between two and nine times. The chain links TRBV30 to TRBJ1-5, with TRBD1 matching over 7 bases. The CDR3 spans 13 residues. V was pared by 1 base and J by 5 bases, with 2 bases of the junction left unmatched. Germline CDR1 GTSNPN, CDR2 SVGIG (reference sequence). In DNA, the CDR3 is TGTGCCTGGAGTGCGCAGGGGGATCAGCCCCAGCATTTT. It encodes CAWSAQGDQPQHF.

This clonotype has more than one count but fewer than ten. V is TRBV28 and J is TRBJ1-1, with a possible D match to TRBD1 (5 bases). Trimming took 8 bases from V and 3 from J, leaving 22 bases between them. The CDR3 runs 16 residues. Germline loops: CDR1 MDHEN, CDR2 SYDVKM. This CDR3 reads CASVLLRGAGDTEAFF. The CDR3 region has the DNA TGTGCCAGCGTACTCCTCCGAGGGGCCGGGGACACTGAAGCTTTCTTT.

The chain uses TRBV6-1 and TRBJ1-1; D is unresolved. The germline V gene encodes CDR1 MNHNS and CDR2 SASEGT. CDR3 size: 14 residues. V was trimmed by 4 bases and J by 4 bases, leaving 13 bases between them. The CDR3 protein is CASSAEGLSTEAFF. DNA of the CDR3: TGTGCCAGCAGTGCAGAGGGTCTGAGCACTGAAGCTTTCTTT.

This clonotype has just a few counts. This rearrangement joins TRBV20-1 to TRBJ1-5; weak D call: TRBD1 (5 bases). The CDR3 is 15 residues long. The germline gives CDR1 DFQATT, CDR2 SNEGSKA (reference sequence). V dropped 3 bases and J dropped 5 bases, with 17 bases sitting between them. The CDR3 nucleotides read TGCAGTGCTAGGACACCGGGACCCAATGATCAGCCCCAGCATTTT. Its protein is CSARTPGPNDQPQHF.

The rearrangement joins TRBV28 to TRBJ1-5; weak D call: TRBD1 (5 bases). This CDR3 spans 14 amino acids. Germline-derived CDR1 and CDR2 are MDHEN and SYDVKM. V lost 6 bases and J lost 9, with 18 bases in between. The CDR3 loop reads CASSPGNDGAPQHF. The CDR3 DNA is TGTGCCAGCAGCCCCGGGAATGACGGGGCGCCCCAGCATTTT.

This clonotype was detected a few times. This sequence joins TRBV7-3 and TRBJ2-3; TRBD2 matches 13 bases. CDR3 size: 15 residues. The trim removed 5 bases at V and 7 bases at J, leaving 6 bases unmatched. The germline V gene has CDR1 SGHTA and CDR2 FQGTGA. The CDR3 here is CASSRTSGSLHTQYF. In DNA, the CDR3 is TGTGCCAGCAGCAGGACTAGCGGGAGTTTGCATACGCAGTATTTT.

This chain joins TRBV2 and TRBJ1-5; D might be TRBD1 (5 bases). Trimming stripped 2 bases from V and 6 bases from J, with 11 bases between. Per germline, CDR1 SNHLY and CDR2 FYNNEI. CDR3 length equals 14 residues. CDR3 in amino acids: CASSEQGPGQPQHF. The DNA for the CDR3 is TGTGCCAGCAGTGAACAGGGACCAGGTCAGCCCCAGCATTTT.

The genes are TRBV10-3 and TRBJ1-2; D gene uncertain. CDR1 is ENHRY and CDR2 is SYGVKD in the germline V gene. The CDR3 has 9 residues. The germline V and J ends were trimmed by 6 bases and 9 bases, with 5 bases remaining between them. The CDR3 loop is CAIRMSYTF. CDR3 nucleotides: TGTGCCATCAGGATGAGCTACACCTTC.

The V and J genes are TRBV28 and TRBJ1-5; TRBD1 might be the D (5 bases). Germline CDR1 reads MDHEN; CDR2 reads SYDVKM. Between the trimmed V and J ends, which lost 8 bases and 4 bases, there was a span of 18 bases. The CDR3 is 15 residues long. This CDR3 reads CASRSQEGKNQPQHF. CDR3 bases: TGTGCCAGCCGAAGCCAAGAGGGGAAGAATCAGCCCCAGCATTTT.